Below are 28 T cell receptor beta chains sequenced from a single sample in a study of beta chain features in type 1 diabetes. Broader study findings: Type 1 diabetes patients had moderately but significantly shorter TCRB CDR3s in all four CD4+ subsets.

Their recognized antigens are unknown. The sequenced template was cDNA made from the entire isolated RNA. Here immunoSEQ multiplex PCR was the method, and the copy in TCRdb shows in-frame clones only, minus some. The sample holds roughly 160,000 clones, roughly 8% seen once. The sequenced sample consisted of central memory CD4+ T cells from blood. The receptors were sampled from a man younger than 35 with type 1 diabetes.

This sequence joins TRBV6-6 and TRBJ1-1; D call uncertain. The CDR3 has 12 residues. Trimming took 2 bases from V and 1 from J, leaving 2 bases between them. Germline assignment: CDR1 MNHNY and CDR2 SVGAGI (reference sequence). The CDR3 spells CASSYRNTEAFF. The CDR3 DNA follows: TGTGCCAGCAGTTACCGGAACACTGAAGCTTTCTTT.

This clone was seen more than once but under ten times. DNA for the CDR3: TGCGCCAGCAGCTTTTCGTTGACAGGGCTAAACACTGAAGCTTTCTTT. It encodes CASSFSLTGLNTEAFF. This chain connects TRBV5-1 to TRBJ1-1; 7 bases are shared with TRBD1. This CDR3 has 16 amino acids. Germline values: CDR1 SGHRS, CDR2 YFSETQ. Trimming took 2 bases from V and 2 from J; bases not matched to a gene: 9.

This clone was picked up a small number of times. The chain recombines TRBV5-1 with TRBJ2-1, with TRBD1 matching over 9 bases. CDR1 and CDR2 (germline): SGHRS, YFSETQ. The CDR3 is 16 amino acids. V shed 4 bases and J 5 bases; nucleotides not matched to a gene: 10. In nucleotides, the CDR3 is TGCGCCAGCAGCGATTTGGGACAGGGCGCCCACAATGAGCAGTTCTTC. This codes for CASSDLGQGAHNEQFF.

V gene TRBV4-1 combines with J gene TRBJ1-4; D not certain. Trimming took 4 bases from V and 6 from J, leaving 9 bases between them. The CDR3 has 13 residues. Germline V lookup: CDR1 MGHRA, CDR2 YSYEKL. The CDR3 DNA sequence: TGCGCCAGCAGCCTTGCGGGTTATGAAAAACTGTTTTTT. Protein sequence: CASSLAGYEKLFF.

The chain uses TRBV28 and TRBJ1-1, with D maybe TRBD1 (5 bases). Deletions cut 8 bases from V and 6 bases from J, with 22 bases between. Germline CDR1 and CDR2: MDHEN and SYDVKM. CDR3 size: 15 residues. The CDR3 DNA follows: TGTGCCAGCGGTGGGAACAGGCCTACAAACGCTGAAGCTTTCTTT. This translates into CASGGNRPTNAEAFF.

The chain joins TRBV28 to TRBJ1-1; TRBD1 matches at 7 bases. This CDR3 has 11 residues. Germline V CDR1 and CDR2: MDHEN, SYDVKM. Trimming cost V 4 bases and J 13 bases; bases outside gene matches: 6. Written as DNA, the CDR3 is TGTGCCAGCAGTTCTAATACAGGGGTTTTCTTT. Translated: CASSSNTGVFF.

This clone was counted between two and nine times. The chain links TRBV7-2 to TRBJ2-4; 7 bases line up with TRBD1. The J segment lost 2 bases and the V segment lost 5 bases, leaving 6 bases of the junction unmatched. Germline assignment: CDR1 SGHTA and CDR2 FQGNSA. This CDR3 is 15 amino acids long. The CDR3 sequence: CASSRQGITKNIQYF. The CDR3 DNA is TGTGCCAGCAGCCGACAGGGAATAACCAAAAACATTCAGTACTTC.

This clone was counted ten times or more. V and J are TRBV28 and TRBJ2-7; 7 bases agree with TRBD1. This CDR3 has 14 residues. V shed 5 bases and J 3 bases; nucleotides not matched to a gene: 7. Per the germline V gene, CDR1 is MDHEN and CDR2 is SYDVKM. The CDR3 coding sequence is TGTGCCAGCAGTCGACCACGACAGGGCTACGAGCAGTACTTC. It translates to CASSRPRQGYEQYF.

There are a few counts of this clone. The gene calls are TRBV28 and TRBJ2-3; 9 bases are shared with TRBD2. V dropped 10 bases and J dropped 2; count of bases not matched to a gene: 1. Germline values: CDR1 MDHEN, CDR2 SYDVKM. CDR3 length: 12 amino acids. The CDR3 bases are TGTGCCACTAGCGGGAACACAGATACGCAGTATTTT. Its protein is CATSGNTDTQYF.

CDR3 in DNA: TGCAGCGTTGGGACAGCGACTAGCACAGATACGCAGTATTTT. Translating gives CSVGTATSTDTQYF. The gene calls are TRBV29-1 and TRBJ2-3; D possibly corresponds to TRBD1 (6 bases). The CDR3 is made up of 14 amino acids. Trimming removed 4 bases at V and 0 bases at J, with 11 bases between. Germline assignment: CDR1 SQVTM and CDR2 ANQGSEA.

This chain joins TRBV5-8 and TRBJ2-5; maybe TRBD2 (5 bases). Trimming removed 6 bases from V and 1 base from J, with 22 bases in between. Germline values: CDR1 SGHTS, CDR2 YDEGEE. The CDR3 runs 17 residues. The CDR3 bases are TGTGCCAGCAACCGACCGACCGCTCCGGGGTCCCAAGAGACCCAGTACTTC. It is translated as CASNRPTAPGSQETQYF.

The chain employs TRBV7-9 and TRBJ2-7, with a possible D match to TRBD2 (8 bases). Germline V gives CDR1 SEHNR, CDR2 FQNEAQ (reference sequence). The CDR3 extends over 15 amino acids. Trimming stripped 5 bases from V and 2 bases from J, with 16 bases between. CDR3 bases: TGTGCCAGCAGCGCGGGGGGACAGTACGCCTACGAGCAGTACTTC. Translation: CASSAGGQYAYEQYF.

The chain employs TRBV5-4 and TRBJ2-7; 7 bases align to TRBD1. The germline V gene encodes CDR1 SGHNT and CDR2 YYREEE (reference sequence). J lost 7 bases, V lost 4 bases, and 8 bases had no gene match. The length of the CDR3 is 13 residues. CDR3 in DNA: TGTGCCAGCAGCATCGACAGGGAATCGGAGCAGTACTTC. Translating gives CASSIDRESEQYF.

This clone has only a few counts. The chain joins TRBV6-1 to TRBJ2-5; D is possibly TRBD2 (6 bases). The ends were cut back, 11 bases at V and 4 bases at J, with 17 bases in the middle. The CDR3 consists of 13 residues. Germline V gives CDR1 MNHNS, CDR2 SASEGT. As DNA, the CDR3 is TGTGCCTGGTCACCGGGGGTGAGAGAGACCCAGTACTTC. Its protein product is CAWSPGVRETQYF.

V usage is TRBV7-2 and J usage is TRBJ2-1, with TRBD2 matching over 15 bases. Losses at the gene ends were 0 bases for V and 5 bases for J; bases not matched to a gene: 8. The CDR3 is made up of 19 amino acids. Germline lookup yields CDR1 SGHTA and CDR2 FQGNSA. CDR3 DNA sequence: TGTGCCAGCAGCTTAGCGGCCGGGACTAGCGGGGGGCACAACAATGAGCAGTTCTTC. The encoded protein is CASSLAAGTSGGHNNEQFF.

The chain is built from TRBV6-5 and TRBJ2-3, with D perhaps matching TRBD2 (5 bases). The CDR3 contains 14 residues. Germline V lookup: CDR1 MNHEY, CDR2 SVGAGI. Trimming removed 0 bases at V and 3 bases at J, with 7 bases between. The CDR3 DNA reads TGTGCCAGCAGTTACTCGAGGGAGACAGATACGCAGTATTTT. Its translation: CASSYSRETDTQYF.

This clone was counted many times. This sequence joins TRBV7-9 and TRBJ2-3; 13 nucleotides align to TRBD2. With 5 bases clipped from V and 7 bases from J, the junction kept 6 bases outside the gene matches. The CDR3 sequence is 15 residues long. Germline lookup yields CDR1 SEHNR and CDR2 FQNEAQ (reference sequence). Here the CDR3 reads CASSQLAGGPNTQYF. The CDR3 nucleotides read TGTGCCAGCAGCCAACTAGCGGGGGGGCCGAATACGCAGTATTTT.

Only a few counts were recorded for this clone. This chain joins TRBV6-6 and TRBJ1-1, with 11 bases matching TRBD1. The V and J ends lost 5 bases and 0 bases, in that order; junction bases with no gene match: 5. CDR3 size: 16 residues. Germline CDR1 and CDR2: MNHNY and SVGAGI (reference sequence). This chain's CDR3 is CASSPGQGAMNTEAFF. The CDR3 DNA follows: TGTGCCAGCAGTCCTGGACAGGGGGCTATGAACACTGAAGCTTTCTTT.

V is TRBV6-5 and J is TRBJ2-1, with TRBD2 matching 8 bases. V trimming: 8 bases; J trimming: 9 bases; junction bases outside the gene matches: 9. The CDR3 has 13 amino acids. CDR1 MNHEY and CDR2 SVGAGI come from the germline V gene. Here the CDR3 reads CASGRAGAGEQFF. The CDR3 bases are TGTGCCAGCGGGCGAGCGGGGGCTGGTGAGCAGTTCTTC.

The chain carries TRBV13 and TRBJ1-5; TRBD1 is a possible D gene (6 bases). Trimming took off 1 base at V and 7 bases at J, with 11 bases between the two ends. CDR1 PRHDT and CDR2 FYEKMQ come from the germline V gene (reference sequence). The CDR3 runs to 14 residues. The CDR3 loop reads CASSLAGGGQPQHF. CDR3 bases: TGTGCCAGCAGCTTAGCGGGGGGCGGGCAGCCCCAGCATTTT.

This clone was observed a handful of times. The chain links TRBV5-4 to TRBJ1-5; 10 nucleotides line up with TRBD1. V gave up 4 bases and J gave up 7 bases; unmatched junction bases: 5. CDR1 is SGHNT, CDR2 YYREEE, per germline (reference sequence). The CDR3 runs 14 residues. The CDR3 loop is CASSPGTGDQPQHF. Here the CDR3 DNA reads TGTGCCAGCAGCCCCGGGACAGGGGACCAGCCCCAGCATTTT.

The rearrangement joins TRBV5-1 to TRBJ2-1; weak D call: TRBD2 (5 bases). Trimming stripped 3 bases from V and 5 bases from J, with 15 bases between. The CDR3 is 15 amino acids. Germline CDR1 SGHRS, CDR2 YFSETQ. In DNA form, the CDR3 reads TGCGCCAGCAGCTACCGACTACCAAACGACAATGAGCAGTTCTTC. This gives the protein CASSYRLPNDNEQFF.

V gene TRBV28 combines with J gene TRBJ2-7; 9 nucleotides line up with TRBD2. The CDR3 length is 14 residues. V lost 8 bases and J lost 4; bases outside the gene matches: 9. CDR1 and CDR2 from the germline V gene are MDHEN and SYDVKM. Written as DNA, the CDR3 is TGTGCCAGCCTAGCTAGCGGGATAATGTACGAGCAGTACTTC. It translates to CASLASGIMYEQYF.

This clone was seen many times. The chain has TRBV29-1 and TRBJ1-2, with a possible D match to TRBD1 (6 bases). The CDR3 totals 12 residues. CDR1 is SQVTM, CDR2 ANQGSEA, per germline. Deletions cut 4 bases from V and 4 bases from J, with 10 bases between. The CDR3 protein is CSVGQDSYGYTF. The DNA of the CDR3 is TGCAGCGTTGGTCAGGACAGCTATGGCTACACCTTC.

The chain recombines TRBV2 with TRBJ2-7; D is perhaps TRBD1 (7 bases). This CDR3 has 14 amino acids. Trimming removed 3 bases at V and 3 bases at J, with 12 bases between. Germline V gene lookup returns CDR1 SNHLY and CDR2 FYNNEI. CDR3 in DNA: TGTGCCAGCAGTGATCAGGGGGGAGACTACGAGCAGTACTTC. Its protein is CASSDQGGDYEQYF.

This clone turned up a few times. The rearrangement links TRBV19 to TRBJ1-1; 7 bases are a match to TRBD1. CDR1 and CDR2 (germline): LNHDA, SQIVND (reference sequence). The CDR3 sequence is 13 residues long. Losses at the gene ends were 4 bases for V and 6 bases for J; bases not matched to a gene: 5. CDR3 loop: CASSRQGEAEAFF. Here the CDR3 DNA reads TGTGCCAGTAGTAGACAGGGAGAGGCTGAAGCTTTCTTT.

This clone appeared once. V and J are TRBV4-2 and TRBJ2-7; TRBD2 matches 7 bases. Trimming took 5 bases from V and 2 from J; bases not matched to a gene: 9. Germline lookup yields CDR1 LGHNA and CDR2 YNFKEQ. The CDR3 spans 15 residues. The CDR3 loop reads CASSTLAEGPYEQYF. The CDR3 DNA follows: TGTGCCAGCAGCACCCTAGCGGAAGGGCCCTACGAGCAGTACTTC.

This clone has just a few counts. Germline and junction disagree at one end, which may indicate a read error. The chain joins TRBV2 to TRBJ2-7; the match to TRBD1 covers 7 bases. Germline lookup yields CDR1 SNHLY and CDR2 FYNNEI. CDR3 length equals 14 residues. CDR3 sequence (DNA): TGTGCCAGCAGTAGGGAGACAGGGATCTACCAGCAGTACTTC. Protein sequence: CASSRETGIYQQYF.